This T cell receptor (beta chain) emerged from a study of blood T cell repertoires in COVID-19 (dated by TCRdb to 2019 to 2021). A note on the overall study: Collaborator samples came from the United States, Italy and Spain and covered acute and convalescent phases of COVID-19. The sample metadata nearly always contained a de-identified subject ID, COVID-19 status, age in years and sex. The samples were drawn from two sources: the first 160 participants of the ongoing ImmuneRACE study, and 1,254 subjects contributed by 6 global collaborators. The repertoires were released in a freely available public database intended as a resource for research on the immune response to SARS-CoV-2. The material from the prospective study consisted of cDNA or gDNA derived from T cells, B-cell-depleted T cells, or PBMCs. Where HLA class I and class II types were available, the types were taken from metadata supplied by the sample provider, not from assay-based typing. Deeply sampled blood TCRbeta repertoires from subjects exposed to, actively infected with, or recovered from COVID-19 were included in the dataset. The study at large found these results: How much clinical and demographic metadata was included differed by source and by participant, and the metadata was provided uncurated.

The immunoSEQ Assay, a bias-controlled multiplex PCR, was used to amplify TCRbeta CDR3 regions from genomic DNA. Turning to the authors' computational methods: The number of nucleated cells in each sample was estimated from the amplification of reference gene primers within the assay. To quantify the absolute abundance of each unique TCRbeta CDR3 rearrangement, sequence reads were collapsed and filtered. Productive Simpson clonality was computed per sample as the square root of Simpson's diversity index over productive rearrangements. TCRdb stores this immuneACCESS table with in-frame sequences only. Part of the clones is absent; in the studies checked, under half of the shortfall reflects unresolved V genes, and no reason is known for the rest. The DNA gave D and trimming, while V, J and clone size come from that table. The sample includes about 90,000 clones, with about 75% observed a single time. Approximately 9.2% of the sample comes from the top ten.

CDR1 and CDR2 (MNHEY, SVGAGI) derive from the germline V gene. Inclusive of the bounding cysteine and phenylalanine, the CDR3 is 14 residues long. The only DNA kept is the CDR3, 42 bases in frame from the first base. Relative to germline, V is missing 6 bases and J is missing 0 bases, with 4 bases of the junction outside any gene match. Each collaborating institution followed its own protocols to collect whole blood in K2EDTA tubes. For TCRbeta analysis, collaborator samples were shipped as frozen whole blood, as isolated PBMCs, or as DNA extracted from either sample type. This clone has just a few counts. Its antigen is unknown. No much larger clone exists at a distance of one base, and base qualities are not known.

The origin of this receptor is a woman over 75 with acute or convalescent COVID-19. The sequenced sample consisted of peripheral blood. The receptor chain draws on TRBV6-5 and TRBJ1-1, and TRBD1 matches 7 of the central bases. The CDR3 corresponds to CASSQGQMNTEAFF. The DNA sequence reads TGTGCCAGCAGCCAGGGACAGATGAACACTGAAGCTTTCTTT.